This TCR beta chain was sequenced in a study of shared clonotypes between healthy human individuals. The CDR3 spans 15 residues. Per the germline V gene, CDR1 is MNHEY and CDR2 is SMNVEV (reference sequence). With 5 bases removed from V and 2 bases from J, the gap between germline ends came to 10 bases. Profiling relied on immunoSEQ multiplex PCR, and the TCRdb table lists in-frame clones only, not all of them. The sample shows some 2,000,000 clones, approximately 94% of them seen only once. Cells designated naive CD8 were CD45RO-negative and were positively selected for CCR7, with terminally differentiated effector memory CD45RA+ cells excluded. All donors qualified as healthy HIV-negative adults and had experienced no recent acute infections or vaccinations.

This TCR was sampled from a man younger than 35 in good health. The sequenced sample was naive CD8+ T cells sorted from blood. The chain couples TRBV27 to TRBJ2-6; D is ambiguous. The CDR3 reads CASSPTPTGANVLTF. Written as DNA, the CDR3 is TGTGCCAGCAGTCCTACCCCCACTGGGGCCAACGTCCTGACTTTC.